What follows describes a single T cell receptor beta chain. Antigen unknown. The sample belongs to a study of identical twins. The study's findings and limits: The abundant beta clonotypes from cord blood had fewer insertions, and memory repertoires had none of this. It was out-of-frame TCR alpha sharing in monozygotic twins that models underestimated. There was an excess of low generation probability in the out-of-frame alpha sequences that twins shared.

The CDR3 contains 12 residues. V was shortened by 0 bases and J by 8 bases, with 7 bases between the two germline ends. Per the germline V gene, CDR1 is LGHDT and CDR2 is YNNKEL (reference sequence). Template switching added a universal primer binding site, and final cDNA carried unique molecular identifiers. TCRdb redid the calling of the 5' RACE reads with MiXCR, one entry per CDR3 protein. The sample consists of around 290,000 distinct CDR3 sequences, nearly 9.5% of them appearing once. These data were likewise used in another study, on yellow fever vaccine responses in identical twins.

The specimen sequenced was CD8+ T cells sorted from blood. This chain joins TRBV3-1 and TRBJ1-2; D remains unclear. This clonotype was obtained from a woman aged 18-29 years in good health. The CDR3 reads CASSQETYGYTF. As DNA, the CDR3 is TGTGCCAGCAGCCAAGAGACGTACGGCTACACCTTC.